This entry is about one T cell receptor (beta chain). This entry belongs to a study of blood T cell repertoires in COVID-19. The repertoire was sequenced with immunoSEQ multiplex PCR; TCRdb's copy has only in-frame clones and lacks some. The sample yields some 200,000 clones, around nine tenths seen once. The length of the CDR3 is 16 residues. The germline gives CDR1 SGHRS, CDR2 YFSETQ. With V trimmed by 2 bases and J by 3 bases, 8 bases remained unmatched. The TCR was taken from a man aged 35 to 55 with active or convalescent COVID-19. The sample was peripheral blood. The rearrangement links TRBV5-1 to TRBJ2-3; 8 nucleotides agree with TRBD1. CDR3 nucleotides: TGCGCCAGCAGCTTTCCCCTCAGGGGGCCGACAGATACGCAGTATTTT. Protein sequence: CASSFPLRGPTDTQYF.